The text below deals with one TCR beta chain. Its antigen is as yet unknown. CD45RO-CCR7+CD27+CD95- marked naive CD8+ T cells. This sample is drawn from a study of CXCR3-negative and CXCR3-positive naive CD8 T cells. Study-wide context: The study obtained 140 million or so TRB reads, about 1.5 +/- 0.3 million per library.

CDR3 size: 14 residues. CDR1 MDHEN and CDR2 SYDVKM come from the germline V gene. Study results and limitations: Unlike memory cells, which differed, naive CXCR3-negative and CXCR3-positive cells had similar TRBV-TRBJ usage.

In preparing the TRB cDNA libraries, 5' RACE with UMI labels was used. TCRdb re-analyzed the 5' RACE reads; it lists each CDR3 protein once, without DNA. The data include around 6,700 distinct CDR3 sequences; the top ten clones carry roughly 1.5%. This receptor was identified in a human donor in good health. Some clones in this sample may be carry-over from other donors' samples. Sequenced: naive CXCR3- CD8+ T cells from blood. Subset specified: CD45RO-CCR7+CD27+CD95- naive CD8+ T cells lacking CXCR3 (TNR3-). The chain is built from TRBV28 and TRBJ2-7; TCRdb selects TRBD1, and the lack of DNA leaves this call unchecked. Here the CDR3 reads CASSFGTGIYEQYF.